Listed here are 17 T cell receptor beta chains from one sample, sequenced in a study of neoadjuvant anti-PD-1 for oral cavity cancer. The repertoire was sequenced with immunoSEQ multiplex PCR; TCRdb's copy has only in-frame clones and lacks some. This table holds under 15,000 clones, about 61% found once. The time point here: after neoadjuvant nivolumab, at surgical resection. The sample in question was PBMCs, obtained after nivolumab (anti-PD-1) treatment. The receptors were gathered from a person aged 35 to 85 with oral cavity squamous cell carcinoma.

V and J are TRBV7-2 and TRBJ2-1; D remains ambiguous. Germline CDR1 is SGHTA and CDR2 is FQGNSA. This CDR3 is built from 12 residues. V dropped 7 bases and J dropped 6 bases, with 10 bases sitting between them. The CDR3, as DNA: TGTGCCAGCAACAACCTAGGCAATGAGCAGTTCTTC. Protein product: CASNNLGNEQFF. Looking up the rest from reference TRBV7-2 and TRBJ2-1 gives the full variable domain: GAGVSQSPSNKVTEKGKDVELRCDPISGHTALYWYRQSLGQGLEFLIYFQGNSAPDKSGLPSDRFSAERTGGSVSTLTIQRTQQEDSAVYLCASNNLGNEQFFGPGTRLTVL.

This chain links TRBV28 with TRBJ2-7, with D possibly TRBD2 on 5 matching bases. Germline CDR1 MDHEN, CDR2 SYDVKM. The CDR3 is 12 residues long. V dropped 6 bases and J dropped 1 base, with 7 bases sitting between them. The DNA for the CDR3 is TGTGCCAGCAGCCGGAGGTCCTACGAGCAGTACTTC. It specifies CASSRRSYEQYF.

The gene calls are TRBV5-1 and TRBJ2-2, with D possibly being TRBD2 (6 bases). The V end lost 0 bases, the J end lost 6 bases, and 9 bases lay between the germline ends. The CDR3 sequence is 14 residues long. Germline CDR1 reads SGHRS; CDR2 reads YFSETQ. The CDR3 region is CASSLGLDAGELFF. The CDR3 region has the DNA TGCGCCAGCAGCTTGGGACTAGACGCCGGGGAGCTGTTTTTT.

There are a few counts of this clone. V usage is TRBV6-6 and J usage is TRBJ1-4; D not certain. The CDR3 runs 15 residues. Germline V gene lookup returns CDR1 MNHNY and CDR2 SVGAGI (reference sequence). V lost 5 bases, J lost 7 bases, and 17 bases lay in between. The CDR3 coding sequence is TGTGCCAGCAGTCCTGTAGACGGTTCTGCTGAAAAACTGTTTTTT. Protein product: CASSPVDGSAEKLFF.

The chain has TRBV28 and TRBJ1-2; D remains unclear. V gave up 5 bases and J gave up 7 bases, with 11 bases separating them. CDR1 MDHEN and CDR2 SYDVKM come from the germline V gene. The CDR3 length is 12 residues. The CDR3 coding sequence is TGTGCCAGCAGTGTCCGGTCCCGTGGCTACACCTTC. As protein: CASSVRSRGYTF.

The rearrangement links TRBV29-1 to TRBJ2-1, with 11 bases aligning to TRBD2. The length of the CDR3 is 22 residues. Germline CDR1 reads SQVTM; CDR2 reads ANQGSEA. J was trimmed by 0 bases and V by 1 base; bases with no gene match: 20. The CDR3 bases are TGCAGCGTTGAAGGGTCCGGGCAACCCGGGACTAGCGGACCCAGCTCCTACAATGAGCAGTTCTTC. It is translated as CSVEGSGQPGTSGPSSYNEQFF.

The chain joins TRBV9 to TRBJ1-1; tentative D call: TRBD1 (6 bases). The CDR3 runs 15 residues. Germline-derived CDR1 and CDR2 are SGDLS and YYNGEE. V lost 2 bases to trimming and J lost 0 bases, with 11 bases between them. Written as DNA, the CDR3 is TGTGCCAGCAGCGTCCAGGGGATTTTGAACACTGAAGCTTTCTTT. Translated: CASSVQGILNTEAFF.

This sequence joins TRBV30 and TRBJ1-4; unclear D gene. The CDR3 runs 11 residues. V dropped 1 base and J dropped 12 bases, with 9 bases sitting between them. The germline gives CDR1 GTSNPN, CDR2 SVGIG (reference sequence). The CDR3 protein is CAWSDGGELFF. CDR3 DNA: TGTGCCTGGAGTGATGGTGGTGAACTGTTTTTT.

The chain joins TRBV15 to TRBJ2-5; no firm D call. V was clipped by 3 bases and J by 0 bases, with 8 bases between them. The CDR3 runs to 14 residues. Germline-derived CDR1 and CDR2 are LNHNV and YYDKDF (reference sequence). CDR3 region: CATSRADNQETQYF. CDR3 sequence (DNA): TGTGCCACCAGCAGGGCTGACAACCAAGAGACCCAGTACTTC. Drawing the rest from reference TRBV15 and TRBJ2-5, the complete variable domain is DAMVIQNPRYQVTQFGKPVTLSCSQTLNHNVMYWYQQKSSQAPKLLFHYYDKDFNNEADTPDNFQSRRPNTSFCFLDIRSPGLGDTAMYLCATSRADNQETQYFGPGTRLLVL.

The V call is TRBV6-6, the J call TRBJ1-2; weak D call: TRBD1 (6 bases). The CDR3 runs 13 residues. Germline lookup yields CDR1 MNHNY and CDR2 SVGAGI (reference sequence). V was pared by 7 bases and J by 3 bases, with 12 bases between. DNA for the CDR3: TGTGCCAGCACGTTATCAGGGGACTATGGCTACACCTTC. Protein sequence: CASTLSGDYGYTF.

This chain links TRBV5-5 with TRBJ2-3; TRBD2 aligns across 10 bases. V was pared by 2 bases and J by 7 bases, with 13 bases of the junction left unmatched. Germline V lookup: CDR1 SGHKS, CDR2 YYEKEE (reference sequence). The CDR3 has 17 amino acids. CDR3 amino acids: CASSFTGSGRAVYTQYF. The CDR3 DNA reads TGTGCCAGCAGCTTCACGGGAAGCGGGAGGGCCGTGTATACGCAGTATTTT.

This clone was counted between two and nine times. The chain employs TRBV27 and TRBJ1-5, with a weak D call TRBD1 (5 bases). This CDR3 is 14 amino acids long. The germline V and J ends were trimmed by 6 bases and 7 bases, with 16 bases remaining between them. The germline CDR1 and CDR2 sequences are MNHEY and SMNVEV (reference sequence). The CDR3 DNA reads TGTGCCAGCAGACCCACCGGGGACGGACAGCCCCAGCATTTT. It yields the protein CASRPTGDGQPQHF.

V is TRBV9 and J is TRBJ1-1; no definite D call. The V gene lost 4 bases and the J gene lost 8 bases, with 12 bases spanning the gap. The CDR3 sequence is 12 residues long. Germline V lookup: CDR1 SGDLS, CDR2 YYNGEE. The CDR3 sequence is CASSLLGGEAFF. The CDR3 nucleotides are TGTGCCAGCAGCCTCTTGGGAGGCGAAGCTTTCTTT.

V and J are TRBV28 and TRBJ2-7, with 8 bases aligning to TRBD2. V was pared by 5 bases and J by 4 bases, with 13 bases of the junction left unmatched. Germline assignment: CDR1 MDHEN and CDR2 SYDVKM. The CDR3 contains 16 residues. CDR3 sequence reads: CASSPPRVAGSYEQYF. The CDR3 DNA sequence: TGTGCCAGCAGTCCACCGAGGGTAGCGGGGTCGTACGAGCAGTACTTC.

This clone was observed a single time. The genes are TRBV10-3 and TRBJ1-5; the match to TRBD1 covers 8 bases. The CDR3 runs 16 residues. V was pared by 3 bases and J by 2 bases, with 6 bases of the junction left unmatched. CDR1 is ENHRY, CDR2 SYGVKD, per germline. The CDR3 coding sequence is TGTGCCATCAGTGAAAGGACAGGGCTCGGCAATCAGCCCCAGCATTTT. It is translated as CAISERTGLGNQPQHF.

The gene calls are TRBV5-1 and TRBJ2-1; D perhaps matches TRBD2 (6 bases). V was shortened by 4 bases and J by 4 bases, with 21 bases between the two germline ends. There are 17 residues in the CDR3. Germline values: CDR1 SGHRS, CDR2 YFSETQ. CDR3 in amino acids: CASSPDPGTSQYNEQFF. For the CDR3, the DNA is TGCGCCAGCAGCCCCGATCCCGGGACTTCTCAATACAATGAGCAGTTCTTC.

This clone has only a few counts. The rearrangement joins TRBV2 to TRBJ1-1, with D maybe TRBD1 (6 bases). V dropped 5 bases and J dropped 1 base, with 14 bases sitting between them. The CDR3 has 15 amino acids. Germline V gene lookup returns CDR1 SNHLY and CDR2 FYNNEI. The CDR3 here is CASSNHPQGNTEAFF. CDR3 coding DNA: TGTGCCAGCAGTAATCACCCACAGGGGAACACTGAAGCTTTCTTT.